Sequencing of this T cell receptor (beta chain) was carried out in a study of T cell responses to AZD1222 COVID-19 vaccine. Study-wide points: The study reported that nearly half of spike-specific TCRs target unmutated variant regions. Samples come after the peak T cell response, not at day 14. Compared with day 0, the breadth and depth of the Spike-specific TCR repertoire rose significantly after two doses of AZD1222.

The repertoire was sequenced with immunoSEQ multiplex PCR; TCRdb's copy has only in-frame clones and lacks some. Among over 150,000 clones listed, around 90% were seen once. Turning to this clone: No antigen is known for it.

Germline lookup yields CDR1 DFQATT and CDR2 SNEGSKA (reference sequence). V lost 4 bases and J lost 5, with 8 bases in between. The CDR3 has 11 residues. This sequence originates from an adult in good health. Sequenced here: peripheral blood, sampled on day 0 of MenACWY control vaccination. This chain connects TRBV20-1 to TRBJ1-1; D ambiguous. In DNA form, the CDR3 reads TGCAGTGCTACCCGGGGAACTGAAGCTTTCTTT. The encoded protein is CSATRGTEAFF.